A single sample is the source of the 8 T cell receptor beta chains below, sequenced in a study of CD8 T cells in Susac syndrome. It was with random hexamers that about 0.45 to 1 ug RNA was reverse transcribed. TCRdb used MiXCR to reprocess the immunoSEQ multiplex PCR reads, holding one entry per CDR3 protein. This table holds 210,000 or so distinct CDR3 sequences, approximately 94% found once. The specimen sequenced was CD4+ T cells from PBMCs. Receptors were obtained from a human donor with Susac syndrome.

The chain combines TRBV25-1 with TRBJ2-1; TRBD2 agrees at 9 bases. Per the germline V gene, CDR1 is MGHDK and CDR2 is SYGVNS. This CDR3 is built from 15 residues. V gave up 6 bases and J gave up 8 bases; unmatched junction bases: 11. CDR3 in DNA: TGTGCCAGCAGGGGACCCGGGACTAGCAGGCATGAGCAGTTCTTC. It yields the protein CASRGPGTSRHEQFF.

The chain carries TRBV5-4 and TRBJ1-6, with D possibly TRBD1 on 5 matching bases. V was pared by 4 bases and J by 5 bases, with 22 bases between. CDR1 SGHNT and CDR2 YYREEE come from the germline V gene (reference sequence). The CDR3 runs 18 residues. In DNA form, the CDR3 reads TGTGCCAGCAGCCCTCGAGGGGAGATACGAAGGGATAATTCACCCCTCCACTTT. It yields the protein CASSPRGEIRRDNSPLHF.

V usage is TRBV20-1 and J usage is TRBJ2-5; D is ambiguous. The V end was cut by 6 bases, the J end by 3 bases, with 17 bases between. From germline, CDR1 is DFQATT and CDR2 SNEGSKA (reference sequence). The CDR3 spans 14 residues. CDR3 in amino acids: CSASHGVRKETQYF. The CDR3, as DNA: TGCAGTGCCTCCCACGGAGTCCGTAAAGAGACCCAGTACTTC.

This clonotype was found once. The CDR3: CSAETGGRYEQYF. CDR3 DNA sequence: TGCAGTGCTGAAACAGGGGGCAGGTACGAGCAGTACTTC. The genes are TRBV20-1 and TRBJ2-7; the match to TRBD1 covers 9 bases. Per the germline V gene, CDR1 is DFQATT and CDR2 is SNEGSKA (reference sequence). J gave up 4 bases and V 5 bases, and 6 bases lay outside the gene matches. The CDR3 has 13 residues.

J is TRBJ1-3 and V is TRBV4-2; 9 bases are shared with TRBD1. Germline trimming cut 0 bases from V and 4 bases from J; bases unmatched to any gene: 4. Germline lookup yields CDR1 LGHNA and CDR2 YNFKEQ. This CDR3 has 16 amino acids. This CDR3 is CASSQEQGALGNTIYF. The CDR3 DNA reads TGTGCCAGCAGCCAAGAACAGGGGGCGTTGGGAAACACCATATATTTT.

This clonotype is a singleton in its sample. The rearrangement uses TRBV27 and TRBJ2-2; D possibly matches TRBD1 or TRBD2 (5 bases each). V was cut by 6 bases and J by 4 bases, with 18 bases left in between. This CDR3 contains 16 residues. In germline, CDR1 is MNHEY, CDR2 SMNVEV (reference sequence). The CDR3 region has the DNA TGTGCCAGCAGGCCTTACGAGGGGTCGGGCACCGGGGAGCTGTTTTTT. Its protein product is CASRPYEGSGTGELFF.

This clonotype was detected only once. The chain has TRBV5-6 and TRBJ1-1, with 7 positions matching TRBD1. Trimming at V came to 2 bases and at J to 3 bases, leaving 4 bases not matched to a gene. This CDR3 has 14 residues. Looked up from germline, CDR1 is SGHDT and CDR2 is YYEEEE. CDR3 nucleotide sequence: TGTGCCAGCAGCTTAGGGGGCTGGGACACTGAAGCTTTCTTT. This gives the protein CASSLGGWDTEAFF.

The rearrangement uses TRBV4-3 and TRBJ2-3, with 8 bases lining up with TRBD2. J lost 4 bases, V lost 4 bases, and 13 bases had no gene match. Germline V gene data show CDR1 as LGHNA and CDR2 as YSLEER. The CDR3 covers 17 residues. CDR3: CASSRTGAGGGPDTQYF. CDR3 bases: TGCGCCAGCAGCCGAACTGGGGCGGGGGGCGGCCCAGATACGCAGTATTTT.